Sequencing of this T cell receptor (beta chain) was carried out in a study of vaccination effects on CD4 cells after COVID-19. Sequencing was preceded by expansion of antigen-specific CD4+ T cells with viral peptide pools in the ViraFEST assay. Isolation of CD4+ T cells took place after 10 to 11 days of culture. Vaccine recipients lacked prior SARS-CoV-2 infection and had negative nucleocapsid antibodies. The repertoire was sequenced with immunoSEQ multiplex PCR; TCRdb's copy has only in-frame clones and lacks some. The sample consists of around 24,000 clones, just under 75% of them appearing once. Details on this clone: No antigen is known for it.

The sequencing used CD4+ T cells from PBMCs cultured with SARS-CoV-2 spike peptides, collected before COVID-19 vaccination. This sequence was found in a human donor who received a COVID-19 vaccine.

The CDR3: CASSQVNLIQMDEQYF. CDR3 in DNA: TGCGCCAGCAGCCAAGTGAACCTTATCCAAATGGACGAGCAGTACTTC. The V call is TRBV4-1, the J call TRBJ2-7; D remains ambiguous. Trimming stripped 1 base from V and 5 bases from J, with 18 bases between. This CDR3 spans 16 amino acids. Germline-derived CDR1 and CDR2 are MGHRA and YSYEKL.